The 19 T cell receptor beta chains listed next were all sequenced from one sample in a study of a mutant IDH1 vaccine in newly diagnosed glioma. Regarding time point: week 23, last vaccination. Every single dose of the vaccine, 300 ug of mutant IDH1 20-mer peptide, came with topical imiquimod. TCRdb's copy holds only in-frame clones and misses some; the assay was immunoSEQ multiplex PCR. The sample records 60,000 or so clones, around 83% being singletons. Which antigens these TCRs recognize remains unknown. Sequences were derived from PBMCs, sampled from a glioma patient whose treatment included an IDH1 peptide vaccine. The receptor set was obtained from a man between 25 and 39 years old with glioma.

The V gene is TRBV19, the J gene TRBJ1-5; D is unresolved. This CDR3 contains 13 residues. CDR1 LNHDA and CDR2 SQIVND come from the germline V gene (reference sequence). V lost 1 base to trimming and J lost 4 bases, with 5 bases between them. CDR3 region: CASSIGGNQPQHF. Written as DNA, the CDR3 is TGTGCCAGTAGTATAGGGGGAAATCAGCCCCAGCATTTT. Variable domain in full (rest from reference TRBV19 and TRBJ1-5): DGGITQSPKYLFRKEGQNVTLSCEQNLNHDAMYWYRQDPGQGLRLIYYSQIVNDFQKGDIAEGYSVSREKKESFPLTVTSAQKNPTAFYLCASSIGGNQPQHFGDGTRLSIL.

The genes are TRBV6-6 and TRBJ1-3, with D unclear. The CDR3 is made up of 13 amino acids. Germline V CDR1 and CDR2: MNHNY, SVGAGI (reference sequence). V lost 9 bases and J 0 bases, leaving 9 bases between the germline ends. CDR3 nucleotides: TGTGCCAGTAGAGAGGGCTCTGGAAACACCATATATTTT. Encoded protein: CASREGSGNTIYF.

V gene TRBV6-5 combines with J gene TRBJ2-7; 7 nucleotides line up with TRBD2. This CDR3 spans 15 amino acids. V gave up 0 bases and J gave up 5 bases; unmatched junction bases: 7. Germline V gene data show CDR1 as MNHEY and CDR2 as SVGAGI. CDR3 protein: CASSYSRGGENEQYF. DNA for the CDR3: TGTGCCAGCAGTTACTCCCGCGGGGGAGAGAACGAGCAGTACTTC.

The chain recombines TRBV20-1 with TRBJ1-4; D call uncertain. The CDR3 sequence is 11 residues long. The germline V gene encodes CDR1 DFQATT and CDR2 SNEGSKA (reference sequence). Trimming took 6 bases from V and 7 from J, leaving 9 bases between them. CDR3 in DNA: TGCAGTGCGGAGTCTGGTGAAAAACTGTTTTTT. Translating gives CSAESGEKLFF.

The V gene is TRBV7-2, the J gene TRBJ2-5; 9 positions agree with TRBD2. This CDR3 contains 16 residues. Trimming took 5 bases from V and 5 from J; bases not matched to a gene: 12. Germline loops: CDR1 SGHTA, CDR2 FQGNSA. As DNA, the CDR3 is TGTGCCAGCAGCCAAGAGGCGGGGGGGCCGGGTGAGACCCAGTACTTC. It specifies CASSQEAGGPGETQYF.

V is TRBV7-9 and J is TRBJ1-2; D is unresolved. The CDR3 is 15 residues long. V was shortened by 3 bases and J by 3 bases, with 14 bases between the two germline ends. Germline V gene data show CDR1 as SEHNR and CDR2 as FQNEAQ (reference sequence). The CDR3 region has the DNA TGTGCCAGCAGCTTGGACCCGGCGGGATACTATGGCTACACCTTC. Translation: CASSLDPAGYYGYTF.

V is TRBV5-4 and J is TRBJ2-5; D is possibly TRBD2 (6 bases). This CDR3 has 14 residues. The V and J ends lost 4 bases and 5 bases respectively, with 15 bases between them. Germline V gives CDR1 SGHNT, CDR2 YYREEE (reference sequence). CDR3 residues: CASSPPAEGETQYF. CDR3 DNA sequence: TGTGCCAGCAGCCCCCCGGCGGAGGGGGAGACCCAGTACTTC.

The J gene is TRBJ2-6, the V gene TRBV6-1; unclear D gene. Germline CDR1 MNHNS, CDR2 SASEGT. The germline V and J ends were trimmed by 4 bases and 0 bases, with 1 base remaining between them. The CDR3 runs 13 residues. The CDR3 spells CASSASGANVLTF. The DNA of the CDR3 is TGTGCCAGCAGTGCCTCTGGGGCCAACGTCCTGACTTTC.

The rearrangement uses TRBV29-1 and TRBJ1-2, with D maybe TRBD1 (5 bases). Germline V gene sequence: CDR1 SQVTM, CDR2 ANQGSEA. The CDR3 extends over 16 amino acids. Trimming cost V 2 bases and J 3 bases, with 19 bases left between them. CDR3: CSVEKSSQGPYYGYTF. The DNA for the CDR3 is TGCAGCGTTGAAAAAAGTTCGCAGGGTCCCTACTATGGCTACACCTTC.

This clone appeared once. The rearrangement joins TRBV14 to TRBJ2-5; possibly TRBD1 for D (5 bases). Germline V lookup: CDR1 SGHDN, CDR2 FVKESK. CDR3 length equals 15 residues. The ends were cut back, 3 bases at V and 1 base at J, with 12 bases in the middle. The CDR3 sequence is CASSQLKGPQETQYF. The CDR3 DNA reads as TGTGCCAGCAGCCAGCTGAAGGGGCCCCAAGAGACCCAGTACTTC.

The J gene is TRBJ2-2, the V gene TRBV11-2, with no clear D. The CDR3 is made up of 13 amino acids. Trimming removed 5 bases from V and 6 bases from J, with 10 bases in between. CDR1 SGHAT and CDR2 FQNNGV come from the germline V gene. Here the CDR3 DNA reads TGTGCCAGCAGCCCCTCCGCCCCCGGGGAGCTGTTTTTT. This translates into CASSPSAPGELFF.

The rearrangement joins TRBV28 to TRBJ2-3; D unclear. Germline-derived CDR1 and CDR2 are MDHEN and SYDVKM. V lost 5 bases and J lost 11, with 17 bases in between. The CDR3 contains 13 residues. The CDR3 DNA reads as TGTGCCAGCAGTCCACAGTTGAGTCTGGGGCAGTATTTT. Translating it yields CASSPQLSLGQYF.

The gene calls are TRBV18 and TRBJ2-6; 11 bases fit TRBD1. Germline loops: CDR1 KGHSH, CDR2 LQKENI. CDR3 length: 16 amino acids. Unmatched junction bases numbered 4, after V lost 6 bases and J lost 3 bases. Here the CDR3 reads CASSRTGGFGANVLTF. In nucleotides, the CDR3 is TGTGCCAGCTCGAGGACAGGGGGCTTTGGGGCCAACGTCCTGACTTTC.

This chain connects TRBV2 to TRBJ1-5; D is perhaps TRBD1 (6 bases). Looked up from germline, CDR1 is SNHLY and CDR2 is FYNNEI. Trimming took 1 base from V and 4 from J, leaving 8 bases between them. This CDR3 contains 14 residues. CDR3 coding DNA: TGTGCCAGCAGTGAAGAGGGGGGAAATCAGCCCCAGCATTTT. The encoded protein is CASSEEGGNQPQHF.

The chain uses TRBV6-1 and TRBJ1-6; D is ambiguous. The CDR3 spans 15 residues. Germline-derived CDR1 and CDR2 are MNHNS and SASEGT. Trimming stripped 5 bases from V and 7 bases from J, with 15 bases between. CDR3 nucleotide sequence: TGTGCCAGCAGTTTGACACCCACCCAAAATTCACCCCTCCACTTT. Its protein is CASSLTPTQNSPLHF.

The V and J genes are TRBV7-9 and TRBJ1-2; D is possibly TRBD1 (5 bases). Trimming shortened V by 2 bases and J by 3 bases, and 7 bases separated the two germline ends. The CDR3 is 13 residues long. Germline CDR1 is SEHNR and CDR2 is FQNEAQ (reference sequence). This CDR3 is CASSLQGDYGYTF. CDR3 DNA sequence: TGTGCCAGCAGCTTACAGGGAGACTATGGCTACACCTTC.

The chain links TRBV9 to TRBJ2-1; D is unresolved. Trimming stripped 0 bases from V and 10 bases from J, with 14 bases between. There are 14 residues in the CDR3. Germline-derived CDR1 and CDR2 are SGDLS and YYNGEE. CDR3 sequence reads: CASSVEASLREQFF. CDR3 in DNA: TGTGCCAGCAGCGTAGAGGCTAGTCTCCGGGAGCAGTTCTTC.

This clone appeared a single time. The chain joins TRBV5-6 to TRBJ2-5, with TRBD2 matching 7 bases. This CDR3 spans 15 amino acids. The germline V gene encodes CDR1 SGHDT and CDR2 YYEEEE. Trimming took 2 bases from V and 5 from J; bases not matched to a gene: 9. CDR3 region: CASSFGGRATETQYF. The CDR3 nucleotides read TGTGCCAGCAGCTTTGGTGGGAGGGCGACGGAGACCCAGTACTTC.

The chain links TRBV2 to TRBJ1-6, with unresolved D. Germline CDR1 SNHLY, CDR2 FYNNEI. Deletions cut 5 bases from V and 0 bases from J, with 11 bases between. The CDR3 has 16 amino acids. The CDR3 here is CASSKERSSYNSPLHF. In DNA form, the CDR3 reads TGTGCCAGCAGTAAAGAAAGGAGCTCCTATAATTCACCCCTCCACTTT.